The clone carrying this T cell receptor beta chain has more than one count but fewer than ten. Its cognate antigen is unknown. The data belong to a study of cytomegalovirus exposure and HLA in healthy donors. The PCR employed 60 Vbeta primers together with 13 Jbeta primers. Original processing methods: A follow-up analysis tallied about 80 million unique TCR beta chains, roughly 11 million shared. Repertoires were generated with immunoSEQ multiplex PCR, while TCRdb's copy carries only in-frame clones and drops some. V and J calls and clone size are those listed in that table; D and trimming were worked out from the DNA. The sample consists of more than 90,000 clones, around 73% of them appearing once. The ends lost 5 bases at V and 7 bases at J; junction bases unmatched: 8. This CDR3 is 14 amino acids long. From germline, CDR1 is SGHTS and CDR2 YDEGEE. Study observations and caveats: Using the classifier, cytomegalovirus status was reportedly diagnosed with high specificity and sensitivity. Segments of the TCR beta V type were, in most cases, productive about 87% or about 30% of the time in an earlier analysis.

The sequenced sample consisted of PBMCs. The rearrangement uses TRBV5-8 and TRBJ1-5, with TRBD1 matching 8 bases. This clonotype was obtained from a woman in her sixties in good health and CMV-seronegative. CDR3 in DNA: TGTGCCAGCAGTTACGGGACAGGACACCAGCCCCAGCATTTT. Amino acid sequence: CASSYGTGHQPQHF.